A selection of T cell receptor beta chains follows, all from one sample in a study of blood T cell repertoires in COVID-19. Assay: immunoSEQ multiplex PCR; the TCRdb copy retains only in-frame clones and omits some. This table holds approximately 280,000 clones, about four fifths found once. The sample comprised peripheral blood. The source is a human donor with COVID-19, enrolled during active disease. The donor label of this sample is uncertain. Each CDR3 is given with its conserved first and last residue. D genes are given only for firm matches. Clone size is stated in some rows and not others, as once, few, many or a class when expanded.

V	size	D	J	DNA	CDR3
TRBV12-3/TRBV12-4	NA	NA	TRBJ2-2	TGTGCCAGCAGCCAGGGCCGGGCCGGGGAGCTGTTTTTT	CASSQGRAGELFF
TRBV3-1/TRBV3-2	NA	NA	TRBJ1-6	TGTGCCAGCAGCAACGGACAAGGTTCACCCCTCCACTTT	CASSNGQGSPLHF
TRBV27	NA	TRBD1	TRBJ2-2	TGTGCCAGCAGCAGGGACAGGCGTCCGGACACCGGGGAGCTGTTTTTT	CASSRDRRPDTGELFF
TRBV11-3	NA	TRBD2	TRBJ2-1	TGTGCCAGCAGCTTAGTCGGACTAGCGGGGGACCTCGGGTCCTACAATGAGCAGTTCTTC	CASSLVGLAGDLGSYNEQFF
TRBV13	NA	NA	TRBJ2-2	TGTGCCAGCAGCCCAAGGAGGACCGGGGAGCTGTTTTTT	CASSPRRTGELFF
TRBV6-5	NA	TRBD2	TRBJ2-5	TGTGCCAGCAGTCGGACTAGCGGGAGGATGGAGACCCAGTACTTC	CASSRTSGRMETQYF
TRBV10-2	NA	TRBD1	TRBJ1-1	TGCGCCAGCAGTGACTGGGACAGGGGTGGCACTGAAGCTTTCTTT	CASSDWDRGGTEAFF
TRBV9	NA	TRBD2	TRBJ2-3	TGTGCCAGCAGCGTAGGGGGAGCGGGAGGCTGGGCAGATACGCAGTATTTT	CASSVGGAGGWADTQYF
TRBV7-9	NA	TRBD2	TRBJ2-7	TGTGCCAGTGGGACTAGCGGGACCTACGAGCAGTACTTC	CASGTSGTYEQYF
TRBV11-2	once	TRBD1	TRBJ1-2	TGTGCCAGCAGCTTAGATCGACAGGGCTATGGCTACACCTTC	CASSLDRQGYGYTF
TRBV10-1	NA	NA	TRBJ2-3	TGCGCCAGCAGTGAGCCCAACTCCCAAGATACGCAGTATTTT	CASSEPNSQDTQYF
TRBV5-8	NA	TRBD2	TRBJ2-1	TGTGCCAGCAGCCGAAGGACTAGCGGGAACAATGAGCAGTTCTTC	CASSRRTSGNNEQFF
TRBV18	NA	NA	TRBJ2-2	TGTGCCAGCTCACCACCGTGGAGTACCGGGGAGCTGTTTTTT	CASSPPWSTGELFF
TRBV11-2	NA	TRBD1	TRBJ1-2	TGTGCCAGCAGCTCCGCAGGGGGCAACTATGGCTACACCTTC	CASSSAGGNYGYTF
TRBV5-6	NA	TRBD1	TRBJ2-1	TGTGCCAGCAGCTCAATGAGGGACAGCATTTTCAATGAGCAGTTCTTC	CASSSMRDSIFNEQFF
TRBV29-1	NA	TRBD2	TRBJ2-3	TGCAGCGTTGATACTAGCGTTACGCAGTATTTT	CSVDTSVTQYF
TRBV19	NA	TRBD1	TRBJ1-2	TGTGCCAGTAGTACCCGACAGGGAAGCTATGGCTACACCTTC	CASSTRQGSYGYTF
TRBV11-2	NA	NA	TRBJ1-2	TGTGCCAGCAACCCCTCTGTCCAGGCCTATGGCTACACCTTC	CASNPSVQAYGYTF
TRBV24-1	NA	NA	TRBJ2-2	TGTGCCACCAGTCTCGACAGGAGCGGAGAGCTGTTTTTT	CATSLDRSGELFF
TRBV6-6	NA	NA	TRBJ2-2	TGTGCCAGCAGTTACCCCCAGGAATCCCGAAGGCTGTTTTTT	CASSYPQESRRLFF
TRBV28	NA	TRBD1	TRBJ1-5	TGTGCCAGCAGACCACAGGGGCCTAATCAGCCCCAGCATTTT	CASRPQGPNQPQHF
TRBV24-1	NA	TRBD2	TRBJ2-1	TGTGCCACCAGTGATGGCGGGAGGTTCAATGAGCAGTTCTTC	CATSDGGRFNEQFF
TRBV11-2	NA	TRBD2	TRBJ2-7	TGTGCCAGCAGCTTAGTTTACGGGAGGGGCGCCGAGCAGTACTTC	CASSLVYGRGAEQYF
TRBV19	NA	TRBD1	TRBJ1-1	TGTGCCAGTAGTCCTCAGTTTGGGACAGGGGACCTGGGAGCTCAAGGTTCTGAAGCTTTCTTT	CASSPQFGTGDLGAQGSEAFF
TRBV7-2	NA	TRBD1	TRBJ2-7	TGTGCCAGCAGCTTAGAGACAGGGGGTAGCTACGAGCAGTACTTC	CASSLETGGSYEQYF
TRBV5-1	NA	TRBD1	TRBJ1-4	TGCGCCAGCAGCTTTCTACAGGGGAAGAATGAAAAACTGTTTTTT	CASSFLQGKNEKLFF
TRBV18	NA	TRBD2	TRBJ2-7	TGTGCCAGCTCGGAGGGACTAGCGGGCTACGAGCAGTACTTC	CASSEGLAGYEQYF
TRBV7-3	few	TRBD2	TRBJ2-3	TGTGCCAGCAGCCGACTAGCGGGCACAGATACGCAGTATTTT	CASSRLAGTDTQYF
TRBV5-1	NA	TRBD1	TRBJ1-6	TGCGCCAGCAGCTTGGAAGGGGGCGCGGGGAATTCACCCCTCCACTTT	CASSLEGGAGNSPLHF
TRBV3-1/TRBV3-2	few	NA	TRBJ2-7	TGTGCCAGCAGCCAAGGGGGCGGGGCCTACGAGCAGTACTTC	CASSQGGGAYEQYF
TRBV20-1	NA	TRBD2	TRBJ2-3	TGCAGTGGCGGGAGGGCAGATACGCAGTATTTT	CSGGRADTQYF
TRBV5-1	NA	NA	TRBJ1-1	TGCGCCAGCAGCTTGGGAGGGAACACTGAAGCTTTCTTT	CASSLGGNTEAFF
TRBV2	few	NA	TRBJ2-7	TGTGCCAGCAATTTTCGGCGGGGCGGCTACGAGCAGTACTTC	CASNFRRGGYEQYF
TRBV7-3	NA	NA	TRBJ2-7	TGTGCCAGCAGCTTAATATCAGCGCTTGACTACGAGCAGTACTTC	CASSLISALDYEQYF
TRBV6-2/TRBV6-3	NA	NA	TRBJ2-7	TGTGCCAGCAGTTACCAACTCAGGCAGGGGGGCGAGCAGTACTTC	CASSYQLRQGGEQYF